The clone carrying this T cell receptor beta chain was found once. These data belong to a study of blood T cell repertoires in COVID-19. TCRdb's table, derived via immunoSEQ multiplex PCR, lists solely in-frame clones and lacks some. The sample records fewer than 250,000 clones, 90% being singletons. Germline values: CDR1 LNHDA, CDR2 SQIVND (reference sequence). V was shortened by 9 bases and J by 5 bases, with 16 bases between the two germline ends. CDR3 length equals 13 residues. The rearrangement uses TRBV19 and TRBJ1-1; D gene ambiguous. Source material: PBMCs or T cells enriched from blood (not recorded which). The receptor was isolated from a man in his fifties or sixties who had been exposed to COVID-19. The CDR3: CASNRFGDTEAFF. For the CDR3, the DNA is TGTGCCAGCAACCGATTTGGAGATACTGAAGCTTTCTTT. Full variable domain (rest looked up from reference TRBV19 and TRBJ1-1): DGGITQSPKYLFRKEGQNVTLSCEQNLNHDAMYWYRQDPGQGLRLIYYSQIVNDFQKGDIAEGYSVSREKKESFPLTVTSAQKNPTAFYLCASNRFGDTEAFFGQGTRLTVV.